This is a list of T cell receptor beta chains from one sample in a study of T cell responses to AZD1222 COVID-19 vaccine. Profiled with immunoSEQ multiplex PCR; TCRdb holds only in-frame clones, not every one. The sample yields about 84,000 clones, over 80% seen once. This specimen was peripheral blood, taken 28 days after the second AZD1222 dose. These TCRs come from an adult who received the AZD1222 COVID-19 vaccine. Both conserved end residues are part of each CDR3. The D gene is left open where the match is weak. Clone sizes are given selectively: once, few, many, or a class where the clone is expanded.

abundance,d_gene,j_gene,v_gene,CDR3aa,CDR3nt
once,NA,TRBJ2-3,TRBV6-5,CASSTDSSTDTQYF,TGTGCCAGCAGTACTGACTCAAGCACAGATACGCAGTATTTT
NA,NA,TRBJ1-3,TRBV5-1,CASSPASSGNTIYF,TGCGCCAGCAGCCCGGCGTCCTCTGGAAACACCATATATTTT
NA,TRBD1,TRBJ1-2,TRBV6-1,CASSGRTGIPNYGYTF,TGTGCCAGCAGTGGACGGACAGGGATCCCTAACTATGGCTACACCTTC
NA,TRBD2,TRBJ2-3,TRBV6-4,CASSDSAGGPDTQYF,TGTGCCAGCAGTGACTCGGCGGGAGGGCCAGATACGCAGTATTTT
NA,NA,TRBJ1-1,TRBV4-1,CASSQSSNTEAFF,TGCGCCAGCAGCCAAAGTAGTAACACTGAAGCTTTCTTT
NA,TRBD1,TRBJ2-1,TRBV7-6,CASSLDRGSYNEQFF,TGTGCCAGCAGCTTGGACAGGGGTTCCTACAATGAGCAGTTCTTC
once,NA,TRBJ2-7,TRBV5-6,CASSWRDGAYEQYF,TGTGCCAGCAGCTGGCGGGACGGAGCCTACGAGCAGTACTTC
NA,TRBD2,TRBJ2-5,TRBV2,CASSRVLAGETQYF,TGTGCCAGCAGTCGCGTACTAGCGGGGGAGACCCAGTACTTC
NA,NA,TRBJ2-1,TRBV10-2,CASTWDPYNEQFF,TGCGCCAGCACCTGGGACCCCTACAATGAGCAGTTCTTC
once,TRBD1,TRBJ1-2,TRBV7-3,CASSSGQGYGYTF,TGTGCCAGCAGCTCAGGACAGGGCTATGGCTACACCTTC
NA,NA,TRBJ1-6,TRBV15,CATSRAWTDSPLHF,TGTGCCACCAGCAGAGCTTGGACTGATTCACCCCTCCACTTT
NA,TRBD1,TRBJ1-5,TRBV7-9,CASSLWAGTGVGQPQHF,TGTGCCAGCAGCTTATGGGCCGGGACAGGGGTTGGTCAGCCCCAGCATTTT
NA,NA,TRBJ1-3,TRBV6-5,CASSSDRGKGNTIYF,TGTGCCAGCAGCTCAGACCGGGGGAAGGGAAACACCATATATTTT
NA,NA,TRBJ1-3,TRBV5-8,CASSLVDTAIGTIYF,TGTGCCAGCAGCTTGGTGGACACAGCTATTGGCACCATATATTTT
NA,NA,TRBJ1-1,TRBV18,CASSPLDRKAFF,TGTGCCAGCTCACCACTGGACAGAAAAGCTTTCTTT
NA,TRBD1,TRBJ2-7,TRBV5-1,CASSAGTGPYEQYF,TGCGCCAGCAGCGCCGGGACAGGGCCCTACGAGCAGTACTTC
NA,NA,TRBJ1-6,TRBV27,CASSPRGSPLHF,TGTGCCAGCAGTCCCAGGGGTTCACCCCTCCACTTT
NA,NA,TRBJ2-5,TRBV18,CASSPLFGETQYF,TGTGCCAGCTCACCATTATTCGGAGAGACCCAGTACTTC
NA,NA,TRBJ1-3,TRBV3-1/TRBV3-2,CASGATDFNSGNTIYF,TGTGCCAGCGGAGCGACCGATTTTAACTCTGGAAACACCATATATTTT
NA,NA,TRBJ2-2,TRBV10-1,CASGRTSSGELFF,TGCGCCAGCGGAAGAACTAGCTCCGGGGAGCTGTTTTTT
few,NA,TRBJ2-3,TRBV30,CAWSVVESSQGTDTQYF,TGTGCCTGGAGTGTGGTGGAGTCGTCCCAGGGCACAGATACGCAGTATTTT
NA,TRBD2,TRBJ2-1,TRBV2,CASSEAGRDVFSYNEQFF,TGTGCCAGCAGTGAAGCGGGGAGGGACGTTTTCTCCTACAATGAGCAGTTCTTC
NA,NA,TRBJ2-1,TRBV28,CASSLSGFNEQFF,TGTGCCAGCAGTTTATCAGGGTTCAATGAGCAGTTCTTC
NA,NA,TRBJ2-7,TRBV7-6,CASSPGTSGLVSYEQYF,TGTGCCAGCAGCCCAGGCACCAGCGGGTTAGTCTCCTACGAGCAGTACTTC
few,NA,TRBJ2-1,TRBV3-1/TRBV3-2,CASSFSYNEQFF,TGTGCCAGCAGCTTCTCCTACAATGAGCAGTTCTTC
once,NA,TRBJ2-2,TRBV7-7,CASSPNRFGELFF,TGTGCTAGCAGCCCGAACAGGTTCGGGGAGCTGTTTTTT
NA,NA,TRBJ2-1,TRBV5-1,CASSLLGYNEQFF,TGCGCCAGCAGCTTGTTGGGGTACAATGAGCAGTTCTTC
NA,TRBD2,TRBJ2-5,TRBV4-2,CASSPNVRGTSGVTQETQYF,TGTGCCAGCAGCCCCAATGTTAGAGGGACTAGCGGGGTTACACAAGAGACCCAGTACTTC
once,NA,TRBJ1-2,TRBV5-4,CASSLDVENYGYTF,TGTGCCAGCAGCCTGGATGTAGAAAACTATGGCTACACCTTC
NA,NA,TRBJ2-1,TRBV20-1,CSARLVIEQFF,TGCAGTGCGAGACTAGTTATTGAGCAGTTCTTC
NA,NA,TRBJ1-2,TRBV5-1,CASSSPSQDYGYTF,TGCGCCAGCAGCTCCCCGTCTCAGGACTATGGCTACACCTTC
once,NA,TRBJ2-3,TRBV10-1,CASSEGTLTDTQYF,TGCGCCAGCAGTGAAGGGACCCTCACAGATACGCAGTATTTT
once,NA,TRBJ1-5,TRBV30,CAWSVGGGFQPQHF,TGTGCCTGGAGTGTGGGCGGGGGGTTTCAGCCCCAGCATTTT
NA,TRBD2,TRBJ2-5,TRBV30,CAWSVLAVQETQYF,TGTGCCTGGAGTGTACTAGCGGTTCAAGAGACCCAGTACTTC
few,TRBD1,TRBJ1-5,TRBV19,CASSADRGWDNQPQHF,TGTGCCAGTAGTGCAGACAGGGGCTGGGACAATCAGCCCCAGCATTTT
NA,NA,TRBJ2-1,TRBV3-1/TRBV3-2,CASTGDWGSYNEQFF,TGTGCCAGCACCGGAGATTGGGGCTCCTACAATGAGCAGTTCTTC
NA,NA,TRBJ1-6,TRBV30,CAWSRAGNGSPLHF,TGTGCCTGGAGTCGCGCGGGTAACGGTTCACCCCTCCACTTT
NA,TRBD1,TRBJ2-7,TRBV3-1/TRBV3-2,CASSQQGQGGYEQYF,TGTGCCAGCAGCCAACAAGGACAGGGGGGTTACGAGCAGTACTTC
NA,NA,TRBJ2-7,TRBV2,CARKRDRSYEQYF,TGTGCCAGAAAGAGGGACCGTTCCTACGAGCAGTACTTC
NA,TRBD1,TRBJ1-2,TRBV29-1,CSIRQGAVGYTF,TGCAGCATAAGACAGGGGGCGGTAGGCTACACCTTC
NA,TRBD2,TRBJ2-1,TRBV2,CASRTTSGGYNEQFF,TGTGCCAGCAGGACTACTAGCGGGGGATACAATGAGCAGTTCTTC
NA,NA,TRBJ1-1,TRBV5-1,CASSLEARVDTEAFF,TGCGCCAGCAGCTTGGAGGCCAGGGTGGACACTGAAGCTTTCTTT
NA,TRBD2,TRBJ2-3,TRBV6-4,CASSKASGGAVDTQYF,TGTGCCAGCAGTAAAGCTAGCGGGGGGGCCGTAGATACGCAGTATTTT
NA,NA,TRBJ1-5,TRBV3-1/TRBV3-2,CASSPLADNQPQHF,TGTGCCAGCAGCCCCTTGGCGGACAATCAGCCCCAGCATTTT
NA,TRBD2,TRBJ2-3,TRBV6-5,CASSYSSGGVTQYF,TGTGCCAGCAGTTATTCTAGCGGGGGCGTCACGCAGTATTTT